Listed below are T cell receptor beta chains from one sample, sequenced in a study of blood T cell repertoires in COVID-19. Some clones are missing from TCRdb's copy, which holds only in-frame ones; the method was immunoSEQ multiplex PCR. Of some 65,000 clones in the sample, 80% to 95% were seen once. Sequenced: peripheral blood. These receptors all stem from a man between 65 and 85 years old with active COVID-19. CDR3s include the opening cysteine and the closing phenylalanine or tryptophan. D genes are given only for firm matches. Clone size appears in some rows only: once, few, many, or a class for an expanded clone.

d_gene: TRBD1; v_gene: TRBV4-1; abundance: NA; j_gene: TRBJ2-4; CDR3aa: CASSQLGQGGNIQYF; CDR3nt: TGCGCCAGCAGCCAGTTGGGACAGGGTGGGAACATTCAGTACTTC
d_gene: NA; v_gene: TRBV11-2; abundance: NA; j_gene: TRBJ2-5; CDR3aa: CASSLGGYWEETQYF; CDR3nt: TGTGCCAGCAGCTTGGGGGGTTACTGGGAAGAGACCCAGTACTTC
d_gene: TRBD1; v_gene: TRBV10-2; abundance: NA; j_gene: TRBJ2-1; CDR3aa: CASQNRGFEQFF; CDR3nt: TGCGCCAGCCAAAACAGGGGATTCGAGCAGTTCTTC
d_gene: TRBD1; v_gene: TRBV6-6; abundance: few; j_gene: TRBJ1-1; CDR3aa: CASSSYRGHTEAFF; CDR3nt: TGTGCCAGCAGTTCGTACAGGGGGCACACTGAAGCTTTCTTT
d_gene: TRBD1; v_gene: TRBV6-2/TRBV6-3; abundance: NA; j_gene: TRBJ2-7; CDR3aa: CASSTQTGASYEQYF; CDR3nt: TGTGCCAGCAGTACCCAGACAGGGGCCTCCTACGAGCAGTACTTC
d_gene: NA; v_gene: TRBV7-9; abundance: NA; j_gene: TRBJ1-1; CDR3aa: CASSFSSEAFF; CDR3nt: TGTGCCAGCAGCTTTAGCTCTGAAGCTTTCTTT
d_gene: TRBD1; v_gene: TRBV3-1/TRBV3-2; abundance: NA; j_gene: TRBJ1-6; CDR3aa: CASSQQTGFSSPLHF; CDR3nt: TGTGCCAGCAGCCAACAGACAGGGTTCAGCTCACCCCTCCACTTT
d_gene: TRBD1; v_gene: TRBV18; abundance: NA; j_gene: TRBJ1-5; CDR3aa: CASSPAAGGGGNQPQHF; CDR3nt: TGTGCCAGCTCACCAGCCGCAGGGGGCGGGGGCAATCAGCCCCAGCATTTT
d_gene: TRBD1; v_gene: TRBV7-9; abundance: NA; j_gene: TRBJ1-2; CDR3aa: CASSRGQNYGYTF; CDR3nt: TGTGCCAGCAGCCGGGGACAGAACTATGGCTACACCTTC
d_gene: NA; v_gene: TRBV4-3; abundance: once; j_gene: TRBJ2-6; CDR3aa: CASSQDGQNSGANVLTF; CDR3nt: TGCGCCAGCAGCCAAGACGGACAGAACTCTGGGGCCAACGTCCTGACTTTC
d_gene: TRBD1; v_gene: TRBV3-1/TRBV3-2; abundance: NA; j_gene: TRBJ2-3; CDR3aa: CASRNFGTGADTQYF; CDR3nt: TGTGCCAGCAGGAACTTTGGGACAGGGGCAGATACGCAGTATTTT
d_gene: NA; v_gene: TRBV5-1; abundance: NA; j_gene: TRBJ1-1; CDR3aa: CASSLVGGSDTEAFF; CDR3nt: TGCGCCAGCAGCTTGGTTGGGGGGTCGGACACTGAAGCTTTCTTT
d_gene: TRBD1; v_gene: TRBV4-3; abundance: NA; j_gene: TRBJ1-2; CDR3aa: CASSPHHRGNYGYTF; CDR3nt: TGCGCCAGCAGCCCGCACCACAGGGGAAACTATGGCTACACCTTC
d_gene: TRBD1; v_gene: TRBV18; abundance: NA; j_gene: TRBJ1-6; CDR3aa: CASSPNRGGNSPLHF; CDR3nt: TGTGCCAGCTCACCGAACAGGGGAGGAAATTCACCCCTCCACTTT
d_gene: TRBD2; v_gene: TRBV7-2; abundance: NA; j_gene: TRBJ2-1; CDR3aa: CASSLGGGSPLGRFF; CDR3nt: TGTGCCAGCAGCTTAGGGGGGGGGTCCCCCCTCGGTCGGTTCTTC
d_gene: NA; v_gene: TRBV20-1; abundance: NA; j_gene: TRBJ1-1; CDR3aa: CSASTGYTEAFF; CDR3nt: TGCAGTGCCAGTACAGGGTACACTGAAGCTTTCTTT
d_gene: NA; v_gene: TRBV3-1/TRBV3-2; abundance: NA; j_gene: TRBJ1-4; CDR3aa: CASPGANSGEKLFF; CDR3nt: TGTGCCAGCCCGGGTGCCAACTCGGGGGAAAAACTGTTTTTT
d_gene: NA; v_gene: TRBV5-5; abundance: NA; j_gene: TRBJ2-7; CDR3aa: CASSRDGSSYEQYF; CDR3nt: TGTGCCAGCAGCCGGGACGGGAGCTCCTACGAGCAGTACTTC
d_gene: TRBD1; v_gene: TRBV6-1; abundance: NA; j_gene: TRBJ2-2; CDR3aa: CASSVQGQGASGELFF; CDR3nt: TGTGCCAGCAGTGTACAAGGACAGGGGGCCTCGGGGGAGCTGTTTTTT
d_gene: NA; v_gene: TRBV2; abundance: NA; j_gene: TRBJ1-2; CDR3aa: CASSEYGTGYGYTF; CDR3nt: TGTGCCAGCAGTGAATATGGGACTGGGTACGGCTACACCTTC
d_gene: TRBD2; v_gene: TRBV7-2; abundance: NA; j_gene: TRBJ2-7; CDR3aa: CASSLADYKGDEIYEQYF; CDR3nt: TGTGCCAGCAGCCTAGCGGACTACAAAGGGGACGAAATCTACGAGCAGTACTTC
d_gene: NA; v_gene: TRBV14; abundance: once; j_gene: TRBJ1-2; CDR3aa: CASSQARWGGDGYTF; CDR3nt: TGTGCCAGCAGCCAAGCCCGCTGGGGGGGGGATGGCTACACCTTC
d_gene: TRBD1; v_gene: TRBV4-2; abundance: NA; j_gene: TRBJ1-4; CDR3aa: CASSPLGQGTNEKLFF; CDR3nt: TGTGCCAGCAGCCCCTTAGGACAGGGAACTAATGAAAAACTGTTTTTT
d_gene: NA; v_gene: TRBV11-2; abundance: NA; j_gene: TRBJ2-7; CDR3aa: CASSRTGSVSYEQYF; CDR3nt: TGTGCCAGCAGCCGAACAGGGTCCGTGTCCTACGAGCAGTACTTC
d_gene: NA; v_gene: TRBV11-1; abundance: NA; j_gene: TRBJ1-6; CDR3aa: CASSLQDNSPLHF; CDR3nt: TGTGCCAGCAGCTTACAGGATAATTCACCCCTCCACTTT
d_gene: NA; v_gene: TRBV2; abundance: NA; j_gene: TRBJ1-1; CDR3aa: CASSGDRQFHTEAFF; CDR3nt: TGTGCCAGCAGTGGAGACAGACAGTTCCACACTGAAGCTTTCTTT
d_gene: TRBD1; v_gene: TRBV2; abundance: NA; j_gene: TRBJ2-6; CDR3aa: CASSGGQGLGGANVLTF; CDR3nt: TGTGCCAGCAGTGGGGGACAGGGTCTTGGTGGGGCCAACGTCCTGACTTTC
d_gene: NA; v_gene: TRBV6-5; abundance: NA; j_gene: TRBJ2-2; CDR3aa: CATPRENTGELFF; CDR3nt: TGTGCCACGCCACGGGAGAACACCGGGGAGCTGTTTTTT
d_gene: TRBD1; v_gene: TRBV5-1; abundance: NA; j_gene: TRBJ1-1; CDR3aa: CASRTGLLGLNTEAFF; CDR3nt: TGCGCCAGCCGGACAGGGTTATTAGGGTTAAACACTGAAGCTTTCTTT
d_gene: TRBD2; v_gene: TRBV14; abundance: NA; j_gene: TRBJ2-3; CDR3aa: CASSQDVGGDTDTQYF; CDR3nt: TGTGCCAGCAGCCAAGATGTTGGGGGGGACACAGATACGCAGTATTTT